These T cell receptor beta chains were read from a single sample in a study of blood T cell repertoires in COVID-19. TCRdb's copy holds only in-frame clones and misses some; the assay was immunoSEQ multiplex PCR. The sample gives over 200,000 clones, 83% of which show up once; about 8.1% is in the top ten. The sequenced sample was peripheral blood. These receptors were collected from a woman aged 45-65 years with acute or convalescent COVID-19. The CDR3 runs from the conserved cysteine through the conserved F or W. A D gene is named only where the DNA matches it firmly. The listing skips clone size in some rows; elsewhere it reads once, few, many or a size class.

V gene,J gene,clone size,D gene,CDR3 DNA,CDR3 protein
TRBV5-1,TRBJ1-1,few,TRBD1,TGCGCCAGCAGCTTGCCACAGGGGGCTAGTTCTGAAGCTTTCTTT,CASSLPQGASSEAFF
TRBV11-2,TRBJ1-2,.,.,TGTGCCAGCAGCCCTACGACGGGGGGTTATGGCTACACCTTC,CASSPTTGGYGYTF
TRBV5-1,TRBJ1-2,.,TRBD1,TGCGCCAGCAGCTCGGGGACAGGGGGTGGCTACACCTTC,CASSSGTGGGYTF
TRBV19,TRBJ1-5,.,.,TGTGCCAGTAGTAAAGGGCAGAGGGAGCCCCAGCATTTT,CASSKGQREPQHF
TRBV6-5,TRBJ2-1,.,.,TGTGCCAGCCGGTCCATGACAGGCCGGGATGAGCAGTTCTTC,CASRSMTGRDEQFF
TRBV27,TRBJ2-7,once,TRBD1,TGTGCCAGCAGTTTCCTCCGACAGGGGGCCTACGAGCAGTACTTC,CASSFLRQGAYEQYF
TRBV10-2,TRBJ2-7,.,.,TGCGCCAGCAGTGAGGCGGGGCTAAGCAACGAGCAGTACTTC,CASSEAGLSNEQYF
TRBV6-5,TRBJ1-1,.,.,TGTGCCAGCAGTTCCTCGGCGGATATGAACACTGAAGCTTTCTTT,CASSSSADMNTEAFF
TRBV11-2,TRBJ2-7,.,TRBD2,TGTGCCAGCAGCTTACTGGGACTAGCGACCTACGAGCAGTACTTC,CASSLLGLATYEQYF
TRBV12-5,TRBJ2-3,.,.,TGTGCTAGTGGTTTGGATCCCGCTGGAGCAGATACGCAGTATTTT,CASGLDPAGADTQYF
TRBV27,TRBJ2-5,.,.,TGTGCCAGCAGTCCCACAGGGAGGGCATCCCAAGAGACCCAGTACTTC,CASSPTGRASQETQYF
TRBV11-2,TRBJ2-6,.,.,TGTGCCAGCATCCCCGGGAAGATAGGGGCCAACGTCCTGACTTTC,CASIPGKIGANVLTF
TRBV30,TRBJ2-5,once,.,TGTGCCTGGAGCGGAGTCGCCGCGGCGGGGACCCAGTACTTC,CAWSGVAAAGTQYF
TRBV12-3/TRBV12-4,TRBJ2-2,.,.,TGTGCCAGCAGTTTGACCGGCGGCGGGGAGCTGTTTTTT,CASSLTGGGELFF
TRBV7-6,TRBJ2-1,once,.,TGTGCCAGCAGCTTTCTATCAGGGAGGAATGAGCAGTTCTTC,CASSFLSGRNEQFF
TRBV18,TRBJ1-2,.,TRBD1,TGTGCCAGCTCACCGCCGGGACAGGGGACCTCCAACTATGGCTACACCTTC,CASSPPGQGTSNYGYTF
TRBV27,TRBJ2-1,few,TRBD2,TGTGCCAGCAGTAGGGGACTTTGGACTAGCTGGAGCTCCTACAATGAGCAGTTCTTC,CASSRGLWTSWSSYNEQFF
TRBV6-1,TRBJ1-2,few,.,TGTGCCAGCAGTGATCCGGGGGGAAACTATGGCTACACCTTC,CASSDPGGNYGYTF
TRBV24-1,TRBJ2-3,once,.,TGTGCCACCAGTGGTTCGAGAGCCCGCGGGGGCCACGGAGATACGCAGTATTTT,CATSGSRARGGHGDTQYF
TRBV6-1,TRBJ2-7,few,TRBD2,TGTGCCAGTAGTGACGGACTAGCGGGGACCTACGAGCAGTACTTC,CASSDGLAGTYEQYF
TRBV11-2,TRBJ1-2,.,.,TGTGCCAGCAGCTCCGGACTGGGTGGCTACACCTTC,CASSSGLGGYTF
TRBV5-1,TRBJ1-6,.,.,TGCGCCAGCAGCTCCAGGGTAGGAGATAATTCACCCCTCCACTTT,CASSSRVGDNSPLHF
TRBV19,TRBJ2-7,.,TRBD2,TGTGCCAGTAGTCTAGCGGTACAGGATTCCTACGAGCAGTACTTC,CASSLAVQDSYEQYF
TRBV13,TRBJ1-2,.,.,TGTGCCAGCAGCTTGACCGCGGGGCATGGCTACACCTTC,CASSLTAGHGYTF
TRBV6-6,TRBJ2-1,.,.,TGTGCCAGCAGTCCTTCCTACAATGAGCAGTTCTTC,CASSPSYNEQFF
TRBV9,TRBJ2-7,.,TRBD1,TGTGCCAGCAGCGAAAGGGGACAGGGGGCGCTCACCTACGAGCAGTACTTC,CASSERGQGALTYEQYF
TRBV10-1,TRBJ2-1,once,TRBD2,TGCGCCAGCAGTGGCGGGAGGGATTACAATGAGCAGTTCTTC,CASSGGRDYNEQFF
TRBV27,TRBJ1-4,.,TRBD1,TGTGCCAGCAGTCCTGGACAGGGGCAGTCATTAACTAATGAAAAACTGTTTTTT,CASSPGQGQSLTNEKLFF
TRBV24-1,TRBJ2-5,once,.,TGTGCCACCAGTGAGGGGGGGCTGAGGGAGACCCAGTACTTC,CATSEGGLRETQYF
TRBV10-1,TRBJ2-1,.,.,TGCGCCAGCAGCTCAGGGGACCATTCCTACAATGAGCAGTTCTTC,CASSSGDHSYNEQFF
TRBV18,TRBJ1-1,.,.,TGTGCCAGCTCACCGAGCCTAAGCGCTGAAGCTTTCTTT,CASSPSLSAEAFF
TRBV4-1,TRBJ2-7,.,TRBD2,TGCGCCAGCAGCCGCGCGGGAGGGCCCCACGAGCAGTACTTC,CASSRAGGPHEQYF
TRBV6-6,TRBJ2-2,.,TRBD2,TGTGCCAGCAGTTATTCGCCGGCGGGGGGCACCGGGGAGCTGTTTTTT,CASSYSPAGGTGELFF
TRBV11-2,TRBJ2-7,.,.,TGTGCCAGCAGCTTTGGGACTTCCTACGAGCAGTACTTC,CASSFGTSYEQYF
TRBV10-1,TRBJ2-7,.,.,TGCGCCAGCAGTGTTCGTTCCAGGGCGCGGATCTCCTACGAGCAGTACTTC,CASSVRSRARISYEQYF
TRBV6-1,TRBJ2-7,.,TRBD2,TGTGCCAGCAGTGAATTCGCGGGAGTGGACTCCTACGAGCAGTACTTC,CASSEFAGVDSYEQYF
TRBV18,TRBJ2-5,.,.,TGTGCCAGCTCACCGGCCCAAGAGACCCAGTACTTC,CASSPAQETQYF
TRBV6-5,TRBJ2-7,once,TRBD1,TGTGCCAGCAGTCTTGGGACAGGGATCTACGAGCAGTACTTC,CASSLGTGIYEQYF
TRBV5-6,TRBJ1-1,.,TRBD1,TGTGCCAGCAGCTTGGCTGGGACAGGAGCTTTCTTT,CASSLAGTGAFF
TRBV6-5,TRBJ2-1,.,TRBD1,TGTGCCAGCAAGAAGGGGGCTCGGAATGAGCAGTTCTTC,CASKKGARNEQFF
TRBV10-2,TRBJ2-5,.,TRBD1,TGCGCCAGCAGGTGGGCAGGGGGCGCAGAGACCCAGTACTTC,CASRWAGGAETQYF
TRBV10-2,TRBJ1-5,.,.,TGCGCCAGCAGTGACAGAGGGCCCCAGCATTTT,CASSDRGPQHF
TRBV2,TRBJ1-5,.,.,TGTGCCAGCAGTGAAGGTCCCGGACAAAATCAGCCCCAGCATTTT,CASSEGPGQNQPQHF
TRBV19,TRBJ2-7,.,TRBD1,TGTGCCAGTAGTCAAGGGACAGGGCTGCCCTACGAGCAGTACTTC,CASSQGTGLPYEQYF
TRBV6-6,TRBJ1-2,.,.,TGTGCCAGCAGCTCCGATAGATATGGCTACACCTTC,CASSSDRYGYTF
TRBV19,TRBJ1-5,.,.,TGTGCCAGTAGTCCCGACGGGGATAGCAATCAGCCCCAGCATTTT,CASSPDGDSNQPQHF
TRBV6-1,TRBJ1-5,once,TRBD1,TGTGCCAGCAGTGAAGCTTTGATCCGCGGGACAGTCAATCAGCCCCAGCATTTT,CASSEALIRGTVNQPQHF
TRBV6-5,TRBJ2-3,.,.,TGTGCCAGCAGTTACGGCAGGGGCACAGATACGCAGTATTTT,CASSYGRGTDTQYF
TRBV10-3,TRBJ1-5,.,.,TGTGCCATCTGGGAGGGAGATAGCAATCAGCCCCAGCATTTT,CAIWEGDSNQPQHF
TRBV5-8,TRBJ1-6,.,TRBD1,TGTGCCAGCACCCGGGGACAGAATAATTCACCCCTCCACTTT,CASTRGQNNSPLHF
TRBV11-2,TRBJ2-5,few,TRBD1,TGTGCCAGCAGCCCTGGGACAGGGGGGAGGTCCCAGTACTTC,CASSPGTGGRSQYF
TRBV24-1,TRBJ2-5,.,TRBD1,TGTGCCACCAGTGATGCCCCCGGGACAGGGGGTAAGGAGACCCAGTACTTC,CATSDAPGTGGKETQYF
TRBV15,TRBJ2-7,few,TRBD2,TGTGCCACCAGCAGGGGGACTAGCGTCTACGAGCAGTACTTC,CATSRGTSVYEQYF
TRBV2,TRBJ2-1,.,.,TGTGCCAGCAGTGAAGCGCTCACAGAGCAGTTCTTC,CASSEALTEQFF
TRBV11-2,TRBJ1-5,.,.,TGTGCCAGCAGCTTGGGGGCAAACAGCAATCAGCCCCAGCATTTT,CASSLGANSNQPQHF
TRBV24-1,TRBJ2-1,few,.,TGTGCCACCAGTGATTTTGCACTGCTCCACAATGAGCAGTTCTTC,CATSDFALLHNEQFF
TRBV3-1/TRBV3-2,TRBJ1-6,.,TRBD1,TGTGCCAGCAGCCTATCGGGACAGAATAATTCACCCCTCCACTTT,CASSLSGQNNSPLHF